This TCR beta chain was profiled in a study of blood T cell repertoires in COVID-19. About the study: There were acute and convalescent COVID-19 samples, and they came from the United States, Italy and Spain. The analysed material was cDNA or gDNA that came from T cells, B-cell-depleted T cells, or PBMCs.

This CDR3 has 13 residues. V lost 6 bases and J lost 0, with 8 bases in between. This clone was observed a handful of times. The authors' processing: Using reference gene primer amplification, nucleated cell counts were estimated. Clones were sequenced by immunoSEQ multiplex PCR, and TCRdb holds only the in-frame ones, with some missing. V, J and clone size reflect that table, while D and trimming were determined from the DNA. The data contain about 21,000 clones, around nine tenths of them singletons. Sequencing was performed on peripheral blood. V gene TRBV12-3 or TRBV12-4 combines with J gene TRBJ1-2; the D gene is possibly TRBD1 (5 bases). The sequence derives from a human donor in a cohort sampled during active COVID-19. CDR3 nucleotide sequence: TGTGCCAGCAGAGGGGTCCCTAACTATGGCTACACCTTC. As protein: CASRGVPNYGYTF.